Below are 18 T cell receptor beta chains sequenced from a single sample in a study of blood T cell repertoires in COVID-19. Produced via immunoSEQ multiplex PCR; TCRdb's table is partial and in-frame only. The sample lists 150,000 to 200,000 clones, about 85% occurring once. The sequenced material came from peripheral blood. The origin of the receptors is a man between 65 and 79 years old with active or convalescent COVID-19.

Of note for this clone: Other DNA sequences from this sample encode an identical CDR3 as well. This chain uses TRBV30 with TRBJ2-5, with D unresolved. V shed 4 bases and J shed 5 bases, with 8 bases lying between them. From germline, CDR1 is GTSNPN and CDR2 SVGIG (reference sequence). The CDR3 length is 11 residues. The CDR3 protein is CAWTSRETQYF. DNA for the CDR3: TGTGCCTGGACGTCGCGGGAGACCCAGTACTTC.

This rearrangement joins TRBV29-1 to TRBJ2-3; D perhaps matches TRBD2 (5 bases). V was shortened by 1 base and J by 3 bases, with 11 bases between the two germline ends. The CDR3 is made up of 14 amino acids. Germline V lookup: CDR1 SQVTM, CDR2 ANQGSEA. CDR3 coding DNA: TGCAGCGTTGAAGCCGGGATGAGGACAGATACGCAGTATTTT. Translated: CSVEAGMRTDTQYF.

The chain combines TRBV7-9 with TRBJ2-1; 13 bases are shared with TRBD2. V gave up 5 bases and J gave up 4 bases; unmatched junction bases: 11. The germline V gene encodes CDR1 SEHNR and CDR2 FQNEAQ (reference sequence). The CDR3 loop spans 18 amino acids. CDR3 DNA sequence: TGTGCCAGCAGCGCTCCCTGGACTAGCGGGGGCCAATACAATGAGCAGTTCTTC. Amino acid sequence: CASSAPWTSGGQYNEQFF.

The chain links TRBV5-1 to TRBJ2-2; maybe TRBD2 (6 bases). Trimming pared 1 base from V and 3 bases from J, leaving 7 bases between. Germline V CDR1 and CDR2: SGHRS, YFSETQ. CDR3 size: 14 residues. The CDR3 DNA reads as TGCGCCAGCAGCTTGACGGGGGACACCGGGGAGCTGTTTTTT. This encodes CASSLTGDTGELFF.

The chain has TRBV6-6 and TRBJ2-7; possibly TRBD1 for D (6 bases). The V end was cut by 8 bases, the J end by 2 bases, with 16 bases between. CDR3 length: 14 residues. Germline values: CDR1 MNHNY, CDR2 SVGAGI (reference sequence). CDR3 nucleotide sequence: TGTGCCAGCCGCAGAACTCAGGGGCCCTACGAGCAGTACTTC. It yields the protein CASRRTQGPYEQYF.

J is TRBJ2-7 and V is TRBV6-5; 7 nucleotides line up with TRBD1. Germline loops: CDR1 MNHEY, CDR2 SVGAGI. The ends lost 2 bases at V and 1 base at J; junction bases unmatched: 8. The CDR3 sequence is 16 residues long. This CDR3 is CASSYGPGGLSYEQYF. The CDR3 DNA reads TGTGCCAGCAGTTACGGTCCAGGGGGTTTATCCTACGAGCAGTACTTC.

The genes are TRBV6-5 and TRBJ1-1; 8 bases map to TRBD1. The CDR3 runs 14 residues. CDR1 MNHEY and CDR2 SVGAGI come from the germline V gene. V trimming: 5 bases; J trimming: 8 bases; junction bases outside the gene matches: 10. CDR3 coding DNA: TGTGCCAGCAGTCAACACCGGGGACAGGCCGAAGCTTTCTTT. This encodes CASSQHRGQAEAFF.

This chain connects TRBV11-2 to TRBJ1-6; weak D call: TRBD1 (6 bases). CDR1 and CDR2 from the germline V gene are SGHAT and FQNNGV. The V and J ends lost 3 bases and 4 bases respectively, with 10 bases between them. The CDR3 contains 15 residues. The CDR3 coding sequence is TGTGCCAGCAGCTTTATCAGGGGTTATAATTCACCCCTCCACTTT. Protein: CASSFIRGYNSPLHF.

On this clone: This sample also contains other DNA sequences that code for the same CDR3. V usage is TRBV5-1 and J usage is TRBJ2-3, with TRBD2 matching over 7 bases. Per germline, CDR1 SGHRS and CDR2 YFSETQ. The length of the CDR3 is 15 residues. After removal of 1 base from V and 0 bases from J, the junction contained 2 bases not matched to a gene. Here the CDR3 reads CASSLQRGSTDTQYF. The CDR3 DNA reads as TGCGCCAGCAGCTTGCAGCGGGGTAGCACAGATACGCAGTATTTT.

This clone was recorded once. The CDR3 DNA follows: TGTGCCAGCAGCACCGGGACAGGCATCGGTAATGAAAAACTGTTTTTT. Amino acid sequence: CASSTGTGIGNEKLFF. The chain uses TRBV9 and TRBJ1-4, with 8 bases fitting TRBD1. The J segment lost 4 bases and the V segment lost 4 bases, leaving 9 bases of the junction unmatched. The CDR3 consists of 16 residues. The germline V gene encodes CDR1 SGDLS and CDR2 YYNGEE.

This clone was detected a few times. This chain uses TRBV3-1 (or the pseudogene TRBV3-2) with TRBJ2-3; unclear D gene. V was pared by 3 bases and J by 0 bases, with 10 bases between. The CDR3 has 15 residues. Germline assignment: CDR1 LGHDT and CDR2 YNNKEL (reference sequence). The CDR3 spells CASSQNRTSTDTQYF. CDR3 DNA: TGTGCCAGCAGCCAGAACAGAACTAGCACAGATACGCAGTATTTT.

CDR3 DNA sequence: TGTGCCAGCCGGGCAGGGGGCATCGGCGAGCAGTACTTC. This codes for CASRAGGIGEQYF. The J gene is TRBJ2-7, the V gene TRBV6-5; 8 bases map to TRBD1. The CDR3 contains 13 residues. The junction had 9 bases not matched to a gene; V was cut back by 8 bases and J by 6 bases. Germline V gives CDR1 MNHEY, CDR2 SVGAGI.

This clone has a single count. The J gene is TRBJ1-4, the V gene TRBV19; D is unclear. V lost 4 bases and J 7 bases, leaving 16 bases between the germline ends. The CDR3 has 15 residues. Looked up from germline, CDR1 is LNHDA and CDR2 is SQIVND (reference sequence). The CDR3 DNA follows: TGTGCCAGTAGTAGAAGTACCGGTCGTGGTGAAAAACTGTTTTTT. This sequence encodes CASSRSTGRGEKLFF.

The chain uses TRBV19 and TRBJ2-3; no definite D call. This CDR3 is built from 15 residues. Germline CDR1 and CDR2: LNHDA and SQIVND (reference sequence). V lost 6 bases to trimming and J lost 2 bases, with 15 bases between them. As DNA, the CDR3 is TGTGCCAGTAGCGTCCCTGGGCAACTCACAGATACGCAGTATTTT. It yields the protein CASSVPGQLTDTQYF.

The gene calls are TRBV5-1 and TRBJ2-2; D remains unclear. Germline CDR1 and CDR2: SGHRS and YFSETQ. The germline V and J ends were trimmed by 4 bases and 0 bases, with 4 bases remaining between them. The CDR3 is made up of 13 amino acids. The CDR3 region has the DNA TGCGCCAGCAGCCCCTCGAACACCGGGGAGCTGTTTTTT. It yields the protein CASSPSNTGELFF. The whole variable domain, filled in from reference TRBV5-1 and TRBJ2-2, reads KAGVTQTPRYLIKTRGQQVTLSCSPISGHRSVSWYQQTPGQGLQFLFEYFSETQRNKGNFPGRFSGRQFSNSRSEMNVSTLELGDSALYLCASSPSNTGELFFGEGSRLTVL.

CDR3 in DNA: TGTGCCAGCAGCGACAGGGGTCTCATATACGAGCAGTACTTC. Its translation: CASSDRGLIYEQYF. The chain has TRBV7-2 and TRBJ2-7, with 8 bases that match TRBD1. CDR3 size: 14 residues. The germline V gene encodes CDR1 SGHTA and CDR2 FQGNSA. The V segment lost 5 bases and the J segment 4 bases; nucleotides outside the gene matches: 7. Complete variable domain (other parts from reference TRBV7-2 and TRBJ2-7): GAGVSQSPSNKVTEKGKDVELRCDPISGHTALYWYRQSLGQGLEFLIYFQGNSAPDKSGLPSDRFSAERTGGSVSTLTIQRTQQEDSAVYLCASSDRGLIYEQYFGPGTRLTVT.

This chain links TRBV4-1 with TRBJ2-1, with a possible D match to TRBD2 (6 bases). The V gene lost 1 base and the J gene lost 15 bases, with 25 bases spanning the gap. The CDR3 loop spans 16 amino acids. The germline gives CDR1 MGHRA, CDR2 YSYEKL. The CDR3 protein is CASSQAVGGETLTPFF. The CDR3 bases are TGCGCCAGCAGCCAAGCGGTTGGCGGGGAAACACTTACCCCGTTCTTC.

The rearrangement uses TRBV6-6 and TRBJ1-2, with 7 bases that match TRBD1. V dropped 6 bases and J dropped 6; count of bases not matched to a gene: 7. CDR1 and CDR2 from the germline V gene are MNHNY and SVGAGI (reference sequence). This CDR3 is 13 amino acids long. Written as DNA, the CDR3 is TGTGCCAGCAGCCCGACAGGGCAGAATGGCTACACCTTC. Protein sequence: CASSPTGQNGYTF.